The sequence of this T cell receptor (beta chain) was determined in a study of identical twins. One entry per CDR3 protein, called by TCRdb with MiXCR from the 5' RACE reads. The table shows hundreds of thousands of distinct CDR3 sequences, with approximately 6.1% occurring only once. At least ten counts were recorded for this clonotype. The CDR3 is made up of 13 amino acids. Germline CDR1 SQVTM, CDR2 ANQGSEA. V dropped 8 bases and J dropped 4 bases, with 15 bases sitting between them. This receptor was identified in a man younger than 35 in good health. J is TRBJ2-1 and V is TRBV29-1, with a possible D match to TRBD1 (6 bases). The sample was naive T cells sorted from blood. The CDR3 DNA is TGCAGCTTTAGGGCAGGGGAGTACAATGAGCAGTTCTTC. Protein product: CSFRAGEYNEQFF.